The 29 T cell receptor beta chains below all came from one sample that was sequenced in a study of blood T cell repertoires in COVID-19. Produced via immunoSEQ multiplex PCR; TCRdb's table is partial and in-frame only. The sample has hundreds of thousands of clones, 85% seen once. Sequencing input: PBMCs or T cells enriched from blood (not recorded which). The receptors here all came from a woman aged 50 to 65 with acute COVID-19.

The rearrangement uses TRBV21-1 and TRBJ2-3; the listed D gene, TRBD2, was not tested against the DNA. TRBV21-1 is a recognized pseudogene. The CDR3 length is 15 residues. CDR3: CASSKGGGLTDTQYF. CDR3 DNA: TGTGCCAGCAGCAAAGGCGGGGGGCTCACAGATACGCAGTATTTT.

This chain connects TRBV6-6 to TRBJ1-2; 9 nucleotides line up with TRBD1. There are 14 residues in the CDR3. J lost 7 bases, V lost 5 bases, and 8 bases had no gene match. The germline V gene encodes CDR1 MNHNY and CDR2 SVGAGI (reference sequence). The CDR3 protein is CASSGGQGWSGYTF. CDR3 in DNA: TGTGCCAGCAGTGGAGGACAGGGGTGGAGTGGCTACACCTTC.

This clone has a handful of counts. This rearrangement joins TRBV7-2 to TRBJ1-5; 11 bases align to TRBD1. The CDR3 totals 15 residues. Unmatched junction bases numbered 6, after V lost 5 bases and J lost 6 bases. Looked up from germline, CDR1 is SGHTA and CDR2 is FQGNSA. The CDR3 coding sequence is TGTGCCAGCAGCGCGGGACAGGGGGAGGGTCAGCCCCAGCATTTT. As protein: CASSAGQGEGQPQHF.

The chain is built from TRBV6-5 and TRBJ2-6; unclear D gene. The V and J ends lost 6 bases and 1 base respectively, with 7 bases between them. This CDR3 has 14 amino acids. CDR1 is MNHEY, CDR2 SVGAGI, per germline. The CDR3 region is CASSSTSGANVLTF. The CDR3 DNA follows: TGTGCCAGCAGCTCCACTTCTGGGGCCAACGTCCTGACTTTC.

The V and J genes are TRBV2 and TRBJ2-1; the D is unclear. The CDR3 length is 12 residues. Trimming removed 2 bases from V and 10 bases from J, with 9 bases in between. Germline lookup yields CDR1 SNHLY and CDR2 FYNNEI. The CDR3 loop is CASSERRVEQFF. In DNA form, the CDR3 reads TGTGCCAGCAGTGAAAGGAGAGTGGAGCAGTTCTTC. Complete variable domain (other parts from reference TRBV2 and TRBJ2-1): EPEVTQTPSHQVTQMGQEVILRCVPISNHLYFYWYRQILGQKVEFLVSFYNNEISEKSEIFDDQFSVERPDGSNFTLKIRSTKLEDSAMYFCASSERRVEQFFGPGTRLTVL.

The chain joins TRBV5-1 to TRBJ2-5; 7 bases line up with TRBD1. CDR3 length equals 14 residues. The J segment lost 5 bases and the V segment lost 0 bases, leaving 4 bases of the junction unmatched. Germline V gives CDR1 SGHRS, CDR2 YFSETQ. This chain's CDR3 is CASSLAGQLETQYF. CDR3 DNA sequence: TGCGCCAGCAGCTTGGCGGGACAGCTGGAGACCCAGTACTTC.

The chain is built from TRBV27 and TRBJ1-5, with 9 bases aligning to TRBD1. V was pared by 5 bases and J by 0 bases, with 8 bases of the junction left unmatched. Germline loops: CDR1 MNHEY, CDR2 SMNVEV (reference sequence). The CDR3 totals 17 residues. The DNA of the CDR3 is TGTGCCAGCAGTGCCCGGGACAGGGAGCATAGCAATCAGCCCCAGCATTTT. Translating it yields CASSARDREHSNQPQHF.

The rearrangement uses TRBV10-3 and TRBJ1-1, with D unclear. The CDR3 spans 17 residues. V was pared by 4 bases and J by 0 bases, with 18 bases between. Germline CDR1 is ENHRY and CDR2 is SYGVKD. CDR3 in amino acids: CAISGGGNRLMNTEAFF. The CDR3 DNA follows: TGTGCCATCAGTGGGGGAGGGAATCGGCTTATGAACACTGAAGCTTTCTTT.

The chain joins TRBV15 to TRBJ1-4; no firm D call. The CDR3 sequence is 14 residues long. Trimming removed 1 base from V and 5 bases from J, with 8 bases in between. Germline lookup yields CDR1 LNHNV and CDR2 YYDKDF (reference sequence). CDR3 nucleotides: TGTGCCACCAGCAGAGGTAGATTAAATGAAAAACTGTTTTTT. Residues: CATSRGRLNEKLFF.

V gene TRBV11-2 combines with J gene TRBJ1-2, with 8 nucleotides matching TRBD1. The ends lost 1 base at V and 13 bases at J; junction bases unmatched: 8. Per germline, CDR1 SGHAT and CDR2 FQNNGV. The CDR3 consists of 13 residues. The CDR3 here is CASSLGTGMHSTF. CDR3 nucleotides: TGTGCCAGCAGCTTAGGGACAGGGATGCATTCCACCTTC.

With respect to this clone: A much larger clone is a single base away; this may be a read error. V gene TRBV5-1 combines with J gene TRBJ1-4; TRBD1 aligns across 8 bases. The CDR3 is 16 amino acids. Trimming removed 4 bases from V and 5 bases from J; junction bases left unmatched: 10. Looked up from germline, CDR1 is SGHRS and CDR2 is YFSETQ. CDR3 nucleotide sequence: TGCGCCAGCAGCCCGACCTTCAGGGGGCAAAATGAAAAACTGTTTTTT. Encoded protein: CASSPTFRGQNEKLFF.

The V and J genes are TRBV6-5 and TRBJ2-4, with 7 bases lining up with TRBD1. Losses at the gene ends were 0 bases for V and 11 bases for J; bases not matched to a gene: 10. This CDR3 has 15 residues. Germline loops: CDR1 MNHEY, CDR2 SVGAGI. CDR3 bases: TGTGCCAGCAGTTACTCATTCGGGACAGCCAATTTTCAGTACTTC. This sequence encodes CASSYSFGTANFQYF.

The chain joins TRBV15 to TRBJ1-6; TRBD1 agrees at 10 bases. The CDR3 length is 14 residues. V trimming: 9 bases; J trimming: 3 bases; junction bases outside the gene matches: 2. Germline V gives CDR1 LNHNV, CDR2 YYDKDF (reference sequence). CDR3 amino acids: CATGDRGYNSPLHF. The CDR3 DNA reads TGTGCCACGGGGGACAGGGGCTATAATTCACCCCTCCACTTT.

CDR3 nucleotides: TGTGCCAGCTCACCCGGGACAGTGACCTATGGCTACACCTTC. Its protein is CASSPGTVTYGYTF. The rearrangement joins TRBV18 to TRBJ1-2; TRBD1 matches at 7 bases. The CDR3 consists of 14 residues. The germline gives CDR1 KGHSH, CDR2 LQKENI. V gave up 3 bases and J gave up 4 bases; unmatched junction bases: 5.

This clone occurred once. The chain employs TRBV5-1 and TRBJ1-1; 9 bases are a match to TRBD1. This CDR3 region has 16 residues. The ends lost 4 bases at V and 4 bases at J; junction bases unmatched: 11. The germline V gene encodes CDR1 SGHRS and CDR2 YFSETQ. Here the CDR3 reads CASSGSWTGAGTEAFF. CDR3 sequence (DNA): TGCGCCAGCAGCGGTTCTTGGACAGGGGCGGGCACTGAAGCTTTCTTT.

The V gene is TRBV7-8, the J gene TRBJ1-6; the D is unclear. Trimming pared 2 bases from V and 7 bases from J, leaving 15 bases between. Germline-derived CDR1 and CDR2 are SGHVS and FQNEAQ. The CDR3 contains 16 residues. For the CDR3, the DNA is TGTGCCAGCAGCTTAACCCCAGCGCCGAAGAATTCACCCCTCCACTTT. Translated: CASSLTPAPKNSPLHF.

The chain has TRBV30 and TRBJ1-5, with a tentative D call TRBD1 (6 bases). Trimming stripped 7 bases from V and 3 bases from J, with 13 bases between. The CDR3 length is 13 residues. Germline V gene lookup returns CDR1 GTSNPN and CDR2 SVGIG (reference sequence). The CDR3 region has the DNA TGTGCCTCCGCGACAGGTCTCAATCAGCCCCAGCATTTT. Encoded protein: CASATGLNQPQHF.

In this sample, this clone turned up a few times. The chain recombines TRBV21-1 with TRBJ1-5; the table calls TRBD1, which could not be checked here. TRBV21-1 is labeled a pseudogene. This CDR3 region has 17 residues. The CDR3, as DNA: TGTGCCAGGACTTATACGGGGGACAGGGGGCCCAATCAGCCCCAGCATTTT. Amino acid sequence: CARTYTGDRGPNQPQHF.

There are a few counts of this clone. This chain links TRBV9 with TRBJ2-6, with 8 bases that match TRBD1. This CDR3 is built from 19 residues. After removal of 7 bases from V and 6 bases from J, the junction contained 21 bases not matched to a gene. Per the germline V gene, CDR1 is SGDLS and CDR2 is YYNGEE. CDR3 in DNA: TGTGCCAGCGCAAAAGAGAGAGGGACAGGAAGCCCTGTGGCCAACGTCCTGACTTTC. This gives the protein CASAKERGTGSPVANVLTF.

The chain employs TRBV19 and TRBJ1-4; maybe TRBD1 (6 bases). The germline V and J ends were trimmed by 8 bases and 2 bases, with 12 bases remaining between them. Germline V lookup: CDR1 LNHDA, CDR2 SQIVND (reference sequence). The CDR3 is 14 residues long. The CDR3 region has the DNA TGTGCCAGTTCCGCAGGGGACACTAATGAAAAACTGTTTTTT. This encodes CASSAGDTNEKLFF.

V gene TRBV5-1 combines with J gene TRBJ1-2, with D perhaps TRBD1 (5 bases). This CDR3 comprises 15 residues. V was cut by 0 bases and J by 13 bases, with 22 bases left in between. CDR1 is SGHRS and CDR2 is YFSETQ in the germline V gene. CDR3 bases: TGCGCCAGCAGCTTGGGACAGTTCCGACCGAATGGGGTCACCTTC. The encoded protein is CASSLGQFRPNGVTF.

The rearrangement uses TRBV10-3 and TRBJ1-1; a weak D match, TRBD1 (6 bases). The V gene lost 9 bases and the J gene lost 6 bases, with 14 bases spanning the gap. This CDR3 is built from 12 residues. CDR1 is ENHRY and CDR2 is SYGVKD in the germline V gene. CDR3 nucleotides: TGTGCCATGGGCACAGGGATCGCTGAAGCTTTCTTT. Its protein is CAMGTGIAEAFF.

The chain couples TRBV13 to TRBJ1-1; 9 bases are a match to TRBD1. The CDR3 is 17 residues long. Trimming at V came to 6 bases and at J to 6 bases, leaving 17 bases not matched to a gene. In germline, CDR1 is PRHDT, CDR2 FYEKMQ (reference sequence). CDR3 loop: CASSVNSGDRGIPEAFF. CDR3 DNA sequence: TGTGCCAGCAGTGTTAATTCGGGCGACAGGGGGATACCTGAAGCTTTCTTT.

V and J are TRBV27 and TRBJ2-6; tentatively, D is TRBD1 (7 bases). The CDR3 spans 18 residues. V lost 5 bases, J lost 0 bases, and 17 bases lay in between. From germline, CDR1 is MNHEY and CDR2 SMNVEV (reference sequence). CDR3 protein: CASSPQGGGVSGANVLTF. The CDR3 DNA sequence: TGTGCCAGCAGTCCTCAGGGGGGAGGCGTCTCTGGGGCCAACGTCCTGACTTTC.

The chain has TRBV5-5 and TRBJ1-6; the match to TRBD1 covers 10 bases. Per germline, CDR1 SGHKS and CDR2 YYEKEE (reference sequence). V dropped 4 bases and J dropped 11; count of bases not matched to a gene: 6. The CDR3 has 14 residues. This CDR3 reads CASSGTGESPPLHF. CDR3 nucleotide sequence: TGTGCCAGCAGCGGGACAGGGGAGAGTCCACCCCTCCACTTT.

The chain links TRBV4-1 to TRBJ1-4; TRBD1 aligns across 9 bases. V lost 2 bases and J lost 3; bases outside the gene matches: 1. This CDR3 is built from 15 residues. CDR1 MGHRA and CDR2 YSYEKL come from the germline V gene. The CDR3 bases are TGCGCCAGCAGCCAAACAGGGGGCCCTAATGAAAAACTGTTTTTT. This translates into CASSQTGGPNEKLFF.

V usage is TRBV4-1 and J usage is TRBJ2-1, with TRBD1 matching over 8 bases. Germline CDR1 and CDR2: MGHRA and YSYEKL. The CDR3 runs to 15 residues. After removal of 0 bases from V and 9 bases from J, the junction contained 7 bases not matched to a gene. The CDR3 spells CASSQDTGQGSEQFF. Here the CDR3 DNA reads TGCGCCAGCAGCCAAGATACAGGACAGGGAAGTGAGCAGTTCTTC.

The V call is TRBV7-2, the J call TRBJ1-4; D might be TRBD1 (5 bases). Germline CDR1 is SGHTA and CDR2 is FQGNSA. This CDR3 is built from 14 residues. V was clipped by 6 bases and J by 10 bases, with 18 bases between them. The CDR3 here is CASRQITNGGKLFF. Here the CDR3 DNA reads TGTGCCAGCAGACAAATAACGAACGGGGGAAAACTGTTTTTT.

The chain employs TRBV30 and TRBJ1-2; D gene ambiguous. Looked up from germline, CDR1 is GTSNPN and CDR2 is SVGIG (reference sequence). V was clipped by 2 bases and J by 5 bases, with 9 bases between them. The CDR3 consists of 12 residues. CDR3 in amino acids: CAWSPGPYGYTF. CDR3 in DNA: TGTGCCTGGAGTCCAGGCCCTTATGGCTACACCTTC.